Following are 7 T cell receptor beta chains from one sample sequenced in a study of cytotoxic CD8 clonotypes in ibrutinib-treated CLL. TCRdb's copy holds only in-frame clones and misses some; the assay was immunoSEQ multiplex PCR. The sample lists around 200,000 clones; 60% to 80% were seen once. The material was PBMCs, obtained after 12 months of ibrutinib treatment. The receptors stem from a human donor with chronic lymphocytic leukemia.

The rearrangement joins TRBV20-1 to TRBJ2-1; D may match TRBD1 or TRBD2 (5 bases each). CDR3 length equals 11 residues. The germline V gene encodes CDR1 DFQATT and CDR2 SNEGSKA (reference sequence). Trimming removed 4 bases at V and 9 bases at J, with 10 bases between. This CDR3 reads CSAKPGTEQFF. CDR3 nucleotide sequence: TGCAGTGCTAAACCCGGGACTGAGCAGTTCTTC.

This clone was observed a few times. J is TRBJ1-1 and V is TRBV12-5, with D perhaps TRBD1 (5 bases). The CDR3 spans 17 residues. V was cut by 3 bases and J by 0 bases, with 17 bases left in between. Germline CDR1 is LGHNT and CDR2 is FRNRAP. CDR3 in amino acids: CASGFGQGSVMNTEAFF. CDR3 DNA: TGTGCTAGTGGTTTTGGGCAGGGCTCAGTCATGAACACTGAAGCTTTCTTT.

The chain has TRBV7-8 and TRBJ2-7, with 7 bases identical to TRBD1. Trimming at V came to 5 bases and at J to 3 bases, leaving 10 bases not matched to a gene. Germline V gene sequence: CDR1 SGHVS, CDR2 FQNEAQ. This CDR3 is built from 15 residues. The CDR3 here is CASSRLTGMDYEQYF. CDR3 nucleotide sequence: TGTGCCAGCAGCCGCTTGACAGGGATGGACTACGAGCAGTACTTC.

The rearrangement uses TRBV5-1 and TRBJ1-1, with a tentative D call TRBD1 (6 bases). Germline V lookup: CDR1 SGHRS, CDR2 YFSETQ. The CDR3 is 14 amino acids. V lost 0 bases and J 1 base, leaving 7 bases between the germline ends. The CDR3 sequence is CASSLGTANTEAFF. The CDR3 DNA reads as TGCGCCAGCAGCTTGGGGACAGCGAACACTGAAGCTTTCTTT.

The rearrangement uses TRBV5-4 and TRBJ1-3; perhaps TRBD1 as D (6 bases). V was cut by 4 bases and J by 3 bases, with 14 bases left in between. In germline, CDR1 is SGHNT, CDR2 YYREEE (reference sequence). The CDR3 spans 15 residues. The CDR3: CASSQLQGDGNTIYF. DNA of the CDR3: TGTGCCAGCAGCCAACTACAGGGTGATGGAAACACCATATATTTT.

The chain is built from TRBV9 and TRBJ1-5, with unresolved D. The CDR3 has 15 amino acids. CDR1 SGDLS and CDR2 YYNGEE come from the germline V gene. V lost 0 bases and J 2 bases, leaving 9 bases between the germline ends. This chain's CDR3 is CASSVEPTGNQPQHF. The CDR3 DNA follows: TGTGCCAGCAGCGTAGAGCCGACGGGCAATCAGCCCCAGCATTTT.

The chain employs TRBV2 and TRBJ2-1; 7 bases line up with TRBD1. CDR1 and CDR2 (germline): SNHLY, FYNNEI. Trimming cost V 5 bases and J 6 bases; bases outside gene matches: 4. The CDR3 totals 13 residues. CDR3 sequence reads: CASSKGQVNEQFF. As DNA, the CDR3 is TGTGCCAGCAGTAAAGGACAGGTCAATGAGCAGTTCTTC.